The 32 T cell receptor delta chains listed next were all sequenced from one sample in a study of γδ T cells in repeated Plasmodium falciparum infection. TCRdb reprocessed the multiplex PCR reads through CATT. The data show roughly 90,000 delta-chain clones, with approximately 0.92% seen just once and roughly 9.5% held by the top ten. Flow sorting of PBMC yielded separate Vgamma9/Vdelta2+ and Vdelta2-negative gammadelta T cell populations for bulk repertoire analysis. Input material: gamma-delta T cells from blood. These receptors were collected from a pool of human donors (malaria-infected and uninfected, not separated).

This clone has a handful of counts. TCRdb's entry gives the protein of a much larger clone, which mismatches this DNA's translation at residue 19, likely from a read error; the protein reported here is translated from the DNA. The V gene is TRDV1, the J gene TRDJ1; 8 nucleotides align to TRDD3. The CDR3 totals 20 residues. Per germline, CDR1 TSWWSYY and CDR2 QGS. The CDR3 DNA reads as TGTGCTCTTGGGGAGTTACTCTGGGGGACGAGTTTAAAGTACACCGATAAACTCACCTTT. Translation gives CALGELLWGTSLKYTDKLTF.

In this sample, this clone turned up a few times. TCRdb's protein for this DNA is that of a much larger clone and differs from the translation at residue 4, likely a read error; the protein shown is the DNA translation. The gene calls are TRDV2 and TRDJ1; 11 bases are a match to TRDD3. The V gene's germline CDR1 is GEAIGNYY and CDR2 EKD. The CDR3 is 19 residues long. CDR3 DNA sequence: TGTGCCTGTAACACCGTGGTTATGGGGGATACGCGCCTGGCCGATAAACTCATCTTT. This gives the protein CACNTVVMGDTRLADKLIF.

This clone has a count of ten or more. A far larger clone differs by one base, so this is likely a read error. The same CDR3 can be traced to other DNA sequences in this sample. The V gene is TRDV2, the J gene TRDJ1, with 7 bases matching TRDD3. Here the J gene came from matching the DNA to germline, since TCRdb omits it. The length of the CDR3 is 18 residues. Germline-derived CDR1 and CDR2 are GEAIGNYY and EKD. The CDR3 coding sequence is TGTGCCTGCGACACTCGTCCGGATCTGGGGGGCTACACCGATAAACTCATCTTT. Translation: CACDTRPDLGGYTDKLIF.

Concerning this clone itself: TCRdb's protein for this DNA is that of a much larger clone and differs from the translation at residue 10, likely a read error; the protein shown is the DNA translation. The gene calls are TRDV1 and TRDJ1; TRDD3 agrees at 12 bases. TCRdb gives no J gene; it was assigned here by matching the DNA to germline. V dropped 1 base and J dropped 0; count of bases not matched to a gene: 24. CDR1 is TSWWSYY and CDR2 is QGS in the germline V gene. This CDR3 has 24 residues. CDR3 bases: TGTGCTCTTGGGGAACCCACCTTTTTCCGTCCTAACTGGGGGATACCCTGCTACACCGATAAACTCATCTTT. Protein sequence: CALGEPTFFRPNWGIPCYTDKLIF.

This clone was seen ten or more times. TCRdb has a much larger clone's protein, which differs at residue 7 from the translation of this DNA, likely because of a read error; what is shown is the protein translated from the DNA. The chain couples TRDV2 to TRDJ3, with 7 bases fitting TRDD3. TCRdb gives no J gene; it was assigned here by matching the DNA to germline. Germline V gene lookup returns CDR1 GEAIGNYY and CDR2 EKD. After removal of 2 bases from V and 2 bases from J, the junction contained 17 bases not matched to a gene. The CDR3 totals 21 residues. CDR3 region: CACDKRGWGFLKTWDTRQMFF. The CDR3 nucleotides read TGTGCCTGTGACAAGAGGGGCTGGGGGTTCCTTAAGACCTGGGACACCCGACAGATGTTTTTC.

This clone was observed many times. This probably arose from a read error, given a far larger clone one base away. Other DNA sequences in this specimen translate into the identical CDR3. The V call is TRDV2, the J call TRDJ1; possibly TRDD3 for D (5 bases). TCRdb lists no J gene, so it was determined here by aligning the DNA to germline. Germline values: CDR1 GEAIGNYY, CDR2 EKD. Trimming pared 0 bases from V and 1 base from J, leaving 20 bases between. The CDR3 totals 18 residues. CDR3 bases: TGTGCCTGTGACACCGTGGGGAGTAAGGTAAAGGGCACCGATAAACTCATCTTT. Its protein is CACDTVGSKVKGTDKLIF.

Concerning this clone: Given a far larger clone just one base away, this is likely a sequencing read error. The sample has other DNA sequences that encode this CDR3 too. The DNA of the CDR3 is TGTGCTCTTGGAGAATTCTGTACTGGTCCAAGTGTTAAACTCATCTTT. Translation: CALGEFCTGPSVKLIF. The genes are TRDV1 and TRDJ1, with D tentatively TRDD3 (5 bases). This CDR3 region has 16 residues. Trimming left V 6 bases short and J 7 bases short, with 24 bases between. Germline V lookup: CDR1 TSWWSYY, CDR2 QGS.

In the case of this clone: TCRdb's protein, taken from a much larger clone, differs from this DNA's translation at residue 12, likely owing to a read error; the protein displayed comes from the DNA. The gene calls are TRDV1 and TRDJ1, with 12 bases matching TRDD3. V lost 2 bases and J lost 0; bases outside the gene matches: 28. The CDR3 covers 25 residues. Germline CDR1 reads TSWWSYY; CDR2 reads QGS. Here the CDR3 reads CALGEEERGSEVQLGDTFDTDKLIF. CDR3 sequence (DNA): TGTGCTCTTGGGGAAGAAGAACGGGGGTCCGAAGTCCAACTGGGGGATACCTTCGACACCGATAAACTCATCTTT.

As regards this clone: The amino acid sequence in TCRdb belongs to a much larger clone and departs from this DNA's translation at residue 8, likely a sequencing read error; the sequence shown is translated from the DNA. V and J are TRDV1 and TRDJ1, with D perhaps TRDD3 (5 bases). The CDR3 spans 17 residues. Germline V gives CDR1 TSWWSYY, CDR2 QGS. The V end was cut by 3 bases, the J end by 0 bases, with 17 bases between. CDR3 protein: CALGELVPGWYTDKLIF. Here the CDR3 DNA reads TGTGCTCTTGGGGAGCTTGTACCGGGATGGTACACCGATAAACTCATCTTT.

This clone appeared many times. Translating this DNA gives a protein that differs at residue 12 from the TCRdb one, which belongs to a much larger clone; a read error is likely, and the protein shown is this translation. This chain uses TRDV2 with TRDJ1; no clear D. The CDR3 runs 15 residues. Germline-derived CDR1 and CDR2 are GEAIGNYY and EKD. The CDR3 DNA follows: TGTGCCTGTGACACCGTTGGACAGTACACCGATGAACTCATCTTT. Protein: CACDTVGQYTDELIF.

This clone appeared a few times. Only one base separates this from a far larger clonotype, so it likely reflects a read error. V gene TRDV1 combines with J gene TRDJ1, with 9 bases aligning to TRDD3. TCRdb supplies no J gene; here it was assigned by aligning the nucleotide sequence to germline. CDR3 size: 20 residues. Germline values: CDR1 TSWWSYY, CDR2 QGS. The CDR3 nucleotides are TGTGCCCTTGGGGAACGTCCAGTCCTACTGGGGGACCCGTACACCGATAAACTCATCTTT. Amino acid sequence: CALGERPVLLGDPYTDKLIF.

Worth noting for this clone: TCRdb assigns this DNA the protein of a much larger clone, which departs from its translation at residue 12; this likely reflects a read error, and the protein shown comes from translating the DNA. The rearrangement links TRDV2 to TRDJ2, with 7 bases matching TRDD3. The end of the DNA fits TRDJ1 better, so the J call may be wrong. The CDR3 is made up of 13 amino acids. Germline V CDR1 and CDR2: GEAIGNYY, EKD. CDR3 in DNA: TGTGCCTGTGACACCTGGGGGACAGCACAACTCATCTTT. It is translated as CACDTWGTAQLIF.

This clone has a handful of counts. A far larger clone is only one base removed, so a read error is likely. This sample includes further DNA sequences coding for the same CDR3. The CDR3 protein is CALGTSRSVGDETDKLIF. The CDR3 nucleotides read TGCGCTCTTGGGACCTCGAGGTCCGTGGGGGATGAAACCGATAAACTCATCTTT. This rearrangement joins TRDV1 to TRDJ1; 8 bases map to TRDD3. No J gene was available from TCRdb, and it was assigned here by a germline match of the DNA. The CDR3 is 18 amino acids. Per the germline V gene, CDR1 is TSWWSYY and CDR2 is QGS.

This clone showed up just a few times. The TCRdb protein comes from a much larger clone and disagrees with this DNA's translation at residue 16, likely due to a read error; the protein given here is derived from the DNA. The V call is TRDV1, the J call TRDJ1; TRDD3 matches 8 bases. Per the germline V gene, CDR1 is TSWWSYY and CDR2 is QGS. This CDR3 comprises 20 residues. Losses at the gene ends were 0 bases for V and 7 bases for J; bases not matched to a gene: 22. In DNA, the CDR3 is TGTGCTCTTGGGGAACTTGACTTTCTCTTAGGGGATACCAAATGGTGTAAACTCATCTTT. Amino acids: CALGELDFLLGDTKWCKLIF.

This clone was picked up many times. The chain has TRDV2 and TRDJ3, with D possibly being TRDD3 (6 bases). From germline, CDR1 is GEAIGNYY and CDR2 EKD. This CDR3 comprises 18 residues. The V gene lost 3 bases and the J gene lost 0 bases, with 14 bases spanning the gap. The CDR3 nucleotides are TGTGCCTGTGACCAGCTACTGGGCAGCTCCTGGGACACCCGACAGATGTTTTTC. It is translated as CACDQLLGSSWDTRQMFF.

As concerns this clone: The protein TCRdb gives is from a much larger clone and does not agree with this DNA's translation at residue 4, likely a read error; the protein shown here comes from the DNA. The chain joins TRDV2 to TRDJ3, with 8 bases aligning to TRDD3. The junction had 8 bases not matched to a gene; V was cut back by 5 bases and J by 0 bases. Germline-derived CDR1 and CDR2 are GEAIGNYY and EKD. The length of the CDR3 is 18 residues. CDR3: CACVTGGFSSWDTRQMFF. The CDR3 DNA is TGTGCCTGTGTCACTGGGGGTTTCAGCTCCTGGGACACCCGACAGATGTTTTTC.

This clone occurred a few times. Translating this DNA gives a protein that differs at residue 8 from the TCRdb one, which belongs to a much larger clone; a read error is likely, and the protein shown is this translation. This sequence joins TRDV1 and TRDJ1; TRDD3 aligns across 11 bases. The J gene is not listed in TCRdb, so it was assigned here from a DNA match to germline. The V segment lost 2 bases and the J segment 9 bases; nucleotides outside the gene matches: 23. The germline V gene has CDR1 TSWWSYY and CDR2 QGS. CDR3 length: 20 residues. CDR3 amino acids: CALGEFGPPGFWYWGIELIF. In nucleotides, the CDR3 is TGTGCTCTTGGGGAATTTGGGCCCCCCGGCTTTTGGTACTGGGGGATAGAACTCATCTTT.

This clone was seen only a few times. A far larger clone is just one base off, so this is likely a read error. Within the sample, other DNA sequences also encode this same CDR3. The gene calls are TRDV1 and TRDJ1; TRDD3 matches 7 bases. Here the J gene came from matching the DNA to germline, since TCRdb omits it. CDR3 length: 17 amino acids. CDR1 and CDR2 from the germline V gene are TSWWSYY and QGS. CDR3: CALGVYPRGILTDKLIF. CDR3 coding DNA: TGTGCTCTCGGGGTCTATCCCCGGGGGATTCTCACCGATAAACTCATCTTT.

As regards this clone: The protein recorded in TCRdb matches a much larger clone and deviates from this DNA's translation at residue 6, suggesting a read error; the protein here is obtained by translating the DNA. The V gene is TRDV2, the J gene TRDJ1, with D hard to call. The J gene was not available in TCRdb and was assigned here by matching the DNA to germline segments. This CDR3 comprises 20 residues. Germline V gives CDR1 GEAIGNYY, CDR2 EKD. Deletions cut 0 bases from V and 4 bases from J, with 29 bases between. As DNA, the CDR3 is TGTGCCTGTGACACCCTCCTGGCCAGCCCCCAAAACTACTACGGCGATAAACTCATCTTT. Translating gives CACDTLLASPQNYYGDKLIF.

This clone was observed at least ten times. This DNA's translation differs at residue 12 from TCRdb's protein, which comes from a much larger clone; a read error is likely, and the protein shown is translated from the DNA. The DNA for the CDR3 is TGTGCCTGTGACACTGGGTACTGGGGGATACGGAGCACCGATAAACTCATCTTT. It translates to CACDTGYWGIRSTDKLIF. V is TRDV2 and J is TRDJ1, with 13 bases identical to TRDD3. TCRdb carries no J gene annotation; the J gene was assigned here by matching the DNA with germline. CDR3 length: 18 amino acids. Germline CDR1 GEAIGNYY, CDR2 EKD. V lost 1 base and J lost 1; bases outside the gene matches: 8.

Remarks on this clone: The likely explanation is a read error, given a far larger clone one base away. The same CDR3 is also encoded by other DNA sequences in this sample. The chain uses TRDV2 and TRDJ1, with D perhaps matching TRDD3 (5 bases). The J gene is not listed in TCRdb, so it was assigned here from a DNA match to germline. The CDR3 totals 16 residues. The ends were cut back, 1 base at V and 3 bases at J, with 17 bases in the middle. The V gene's germline CDR1 is GEAIGNYY and CDR2 EKD. CDR3 in DNA: TGTGCCTGTGACACACCGGGGAAGTCTACAGCCGATAAACTCATCTTT. This translates into CACDTPGKSTADKLIF.

There are a few counts of this clone. The protein recorded in TCRdb matches a much larger clone and deviates from this DNA's translation at residue 11, suggesting a read error; the protein here is obtained by translating the DNA. The V gene is TRDV2, the J gene TRDJ1; 7 nucleotides line up with TRDD3. TCRdb records no J gene; here it was assigned by comparing the DNA to germline. The CDR3 loop spans 20 amino acids. The germline V gene encodes CDR1 GEAIGNYY and CDR2 EKD. After removal of 0 bases from V and 1 base from J, the junction contained 19 bases not matched to a gene. The CDR3 nucleotides read TGTGCCTGTGACACCGGTGGGGGTCTGGGGGGGCCTCTATTCACCGATAAACTCATCTTT. It yields the protein CACDTGGGLGGPLFTDKLIF.

The chain carries TRDV2 and TRDJ3; 7 bases align to TRDD3. Assignment of the J gene here rests on matching the DNA to germline, because TCRdb gives none. The length of the CDR3 is 15 residues. The germline gives CDR1 GEAIGNYY, CDR2 EKD. J lost 7 bases, V lost 6 bases, and 8 bases had no gene match. The CDR3: CACQLGKKDTRQMFF. The CDR3 DNA follows: TGTGCCTGTCAACTGGGGAAGAAAGACACCCGACAGATGTTTTTC.

A few counts support this clone. A single base is all that separates this from a far larger clone, so a read error is likely. Other DNA sequences in this specimen translate into the identical CDR3. V usage is TRDV1 and J usage is TRDJ1, with 10 bases identical to TRDD3. TCRdb carries no J gene annotation; the J gene was assigned here by matching the DNA with germline. Germline V gives CDR1 TSWWSYY, CDR2 QGS. The CDR3 runs 21 residues. The CDR3 sequence: CALGEFRFWPTGGSYTDKLIF. CDR3 nucleotide sequence: TGTGCCCTTGGGGAATTTCGATTCTGGCCTACTGGGGGATCCTACACCGATAAACTCATCTTT.

This clone occurred many times. A far larger clone is just one base off, so this is likely a read error. This same CDR3 is encoded by further DNA sequences in the sample. The chain couples TRDV2 to TRDJ1, with 13 positions matching TRDD3. Germline lookup yields CDR1 GEAIGNYY and CDR2 EKD. CDR3 length: 16 residues. V was clipped by 3 bases and J by 2 bases; unmatched bases: 5. The chain's CDR3 is CACDPLLGDTTDKLIF. The CDR3 DNA is TGTGCCTGTGACCCATTACTGGGGGATACGACCGATAAACTCATCTTT.

Comments on this clone: A read error is the likely source, as a far larger clone sits one nucleotide away. Other DNA sequences within the sample encode an identical CDR3. The chain combines TRDV2 with TRDJ1; TRDD3 aligns across 9 bases. Here the J gene came from matching the DNA to germline, since TCRdb omits it. The CDR3 extends over 22 amino acids. Germline values: CDR1 GEAIGNYY, CDR2 EKD. The ends lost 0 bases at V and 0 bases at J; junction bases unmatched: 22. CDR3 residues: CACDTVRGDTHRRPSYTDKLIF. CDR3 coding DNA: TGTGCCTGTGACACCGTTCGAGGGGATACGCACCGGAGGCCTTCGTACACCGATAAACTCATCTTT.

This clone has only a few counts. A far larger clone is one base from this, pointing to a likely read error. The same CDR3 also results from other DNA sequences found in this sample. The chain employs TRDV2 and TRDJ1; 7 positions match TRDD3. TCRdb supplies no J gene; here it was assigned by aligning the nucleotide sequence to germline. V shed 0 bases and J 0 bases; nucleotides not matched to a gene: 12. Germline V CDR1 and CDR2: GEAIGNYY, EKD. This CDR3 is 18 amino acids long. The CDR3 spells CACDTRGIPTYHTDKLIF. The DNA for the CDR3 is TGTGCCTGTGACACCCGAGGGATACCCACCTACCACACCGATAAACTCATCTTT.

About this clone itself: This DNA's translation and the protein TCRdb lists, from a much larger clone, do not match at residue 4, likely due to a read error; the protein shown is translated from the DNA. Other nucleotide sequences in the sample specify the same CDR3. The V gene is TRDV2, the J gene TRDJ1; 12 bases are shared with TRDD3. The CDR3 contains 19 residues. V lost 5 bases to trimming and J lost 0 bases; unmatched junction nucleotides: 15. Germline CDR1 reads GEAIGNYY; CDR2 reads EKD. The CDR3 region has the DNA TGTGCCTGTGGCCCTGTGCTGGGGGATACGCCTTTGTACACCGATAAACTCATCTTT. It is translated as CACGPVLGDTPLYTDKLIF.

This clone showed up just a few times. The protein TCRdb lists belongs to a much larger clone and differs from this DNA's translation at residue 3, which points to a read error; the protein shown is made from the DNA. The chain links TRDV1 to TRDJ2; 8 nucleotides match TRDD3. Since TCRdb gives no J gene, matching the DNA to germline was used here to assign it. This CDR3 has 19 amino acids. Germline CDR1 TSWWSYY, CDR2 QGS. CDR3 sequence reads: CAPGPPVLGGPALTAQLFF. The CDR3 bases are TGTGCTCCTGGGCCTCCGGTACTGGGGGGCCCCGCTTTGACAGCACAACTCTTCTTT.

About this clone itself: The protein held in TCRdb is that of a much larger clone and does not match this DNA's translation at residue 7, likely because of a read error; the protein shown is translated from the DNA. The chain uses TRDV2 and TRDJ1, with D unclear. TCRdb leaves out the J gene; it was filled in here by matching the DNA to germline. The CDR3 runs 16 residues. Germline lookup yields CDR1 GEAIGNYY and CDR2 EKD. V was pared by 0 bases and J by 0 bases, with 13 bases between. CDR3 region: CACDTVAPGYTDKLIF. The CDR3 DNA is TGTGCCTGTGACACCGTCGCTCCGGGTTACACCGATAAACTCATCTTT.

This clone occurred many times. Only one base separates this from a far larger clonotype, so it likely reflects a read error. The sample holds other DNA sequences that translate to the same CDR3. This chain uses TRDV2 with TRDJ3; the match to TRDD3 covers 12 bases. Germline CDR1 is GEAIGNYY and CDR2 is EKD. The CDR3 has 21 amino acids. In DNA, the CDR3 is TGTGCCTGTGACACCGGGGGACTACTGGGGGATACTGGCTGGGACACCCGACAGATGTTCTTC. It specifies CACDTGGLLGDTGWDTRQMFF.

On this clone itself: TCRdb has a much larger clone's protein, which differs at residue 5 from the translation of this DNA, likely because of a read error; what is shown is the protein translated from the DNA. The rearrangement links TRDV1 to TRDJ1; TRDD3 agrees at 8 bases. Trimming took 4 bases from V and 0 from J; bases not matched to a gene: 16. The CDR3 consists of 19 residues. Germline values: CDR1 TSWWSYY, CDR2 QGS. The CDR3 region is CALGGLYHYRGGYTDKLIF. For the CDR3, the DNA is TGTGCTCTTGGGGGCCTCTACCACTACCGTGGGGGATACACCGATAAACTCATCTTT.